The 30 T cell receptor beta chains given below trace back to one sample, sequenced in a study of beta chain features in type 1 diabetes. General study points: TCRB CDR3s from Type 1 diabetes patients were moderately but significantly shorter in all four CD4+ subsets.

No cognate antigen is known for these TCRs. cDNA synthesis used the whole RNA isolate, giving expressed TCRB sequences. TCRdb's table, derived via immunoSEQ multiplex PCR, lists solely in-frame clones and lacks some. The sample has under 400,000 clones, around 13% seen once. The specimen was naive CD4+ T cells from blood. These receptors originate from a woman aged 18-29 years with type 1 diabetes.

The V and J genes are TRBV4-2 and TRBJ2-1; possible D gene TRBD2, 5 bases. Germline V gene data show CDR1 as LGHNA and CDR2 as YNFKEQ. CDR3 length equals 14 residues. Trimming pared 2 bases from V and 10 bases from J, leaving 15 bases between. CDR3 protein: CASSQTTRLLEQFF. The CDR3 DNA sequence: TGTGCCAGCAGCCAAACAACTAGGCTCCTGGAGCAGTTCTTC.

This clone has more than one count but fewer than ten. The gene calls are TRBV7-9 and TRBJ1-1; D is uncertain. The CDR3 has 12 residues. Deletions cut 10 bases from V and 1 base from J, with 10 bases between. Per the germline V gene, CDR1 is SEHNR and CDR2 is FQNEAQ (reference sequence). This chain's CDR3 is CATLRGNTEAFF. Written as DNA, the CDR3 is TGTGCCACCCTACGGGGGAACACTGAAGCTTTCTTT.

This clone has only a few counts. The genes are TRBV18 and TRBJ1-4; 7 bases align to TRBD1. J was trimmed by 0 bases and V by 3 bases; bases with no gene match: 7. Per germline, CDR1 KGHSH and CDR2 LQKENI. This CDR3 is built from 17 residues. The CDR3 sequence is CASSPPGTVTTNEKLFF. The CDR3 bases are TGTGCCAGCTCACCTCCCGGGACAGTAACAACTAATGAAAAACTGTTTTTT.

This clone was counted a few times. The chain has TRBV5-6 and TRBJ2-5; TRBD1 matches 9 bases. The CDR3 length is 16 residues. V dropped 5 bases and J dropped 0; count of bases not matched to a gene: 8. In germline, CDR1 is SGHDT, CDR2 YYEEEE. The CDR3: CASSPDRGTYQETQYF. The CDR3 DNA reads as TGTGCCAGCAGTCCAGACAGGGGGACCTACCAAGAGACCCAGTACTTC.

V gene TRBV28 combines with J gene TRBJ2-7; tentatively, D is TRBD1 (6 bases). The CDR3 is 13 residues long. The germline V gene has CDR1 MDHEN and CDR2 SYDVKM. Trimming took off 7 bases at V and 2 bases at J, with 12 bases between the two ends. CDR3 loop: CASTRQVPYEQYF. The CDR3 DNA follows: TGTGCCAGCACCCGACAGGTACCCTACGAGCAGTACTTC. Complete variable domain (other parts from reference TRBV28 and TRBJ2-7): DVKVTQSSRYLVKRTGEKVFLECVQDMDHENMFWYRQDPGLGLRLIYFSYDVKMKEKGDIPEGYSVSREKKERFSLILESASTNQTSMYLCASTRQVPYEQYFGPGTRLTVT.

In its sample, this clone was seen once. The V gene is TRBV28, the J gene TRBJ1-2, with 12 bases identical to TRBD1. Germline CDR1 is MDHEN and CDR2 is SYDVKM. The length of the CDR3 is 15 residues. V shed 7 bases and J 4 bases; nucleotides not matched to a gene: 7. CDR3 region: CASKEGQGASYGYTF. CDR3 DNA sequence: TGTGCCAGCAAGGAGGGACAGGGGGCCAGCTATGGCTACACCTTC.

This clone was detected only a few times. J is TRBJ2-1 and V is TRBV11-2; 9 bases are a match to TRBD2. CDR1 and CDR2 from the germline V gene are SGHAT and FQNNGV. Trimming at V came to 2 bases and at J to 6 bases, leaving 5 bases not matched to a gene. The CDR3 loop spans 15 amino acids. As DNA, the CDR3 is TGTGCCAGCAGCTTATGGGGCGGGAGGGCCAATGAGCAGTTCTTC. Translation gives CASSLWGGRANEQFF.

V and J are TRBV2 and TRBJ2-5; 9 bases agree with TRBD2. V shed 7 bases, J shed 5 bases, and the junction held 8 bases outside the gene matches. The CDR3 has 14 residues. The germline gives CDR1 SNHLY, CDR2 FYNNEI. CDR3 sequence: CASMLREGPETQYF. The CDR3 DNA follows: TGTGCCAGCATGTTGCGGGAGGGCCCGGAGACCCAGTACTTC.

The chain employs TRBV7-9 and TRBJ1-1; D possibly corresponds to TRBD1 (5 bases). The CDR3 length is 13 residues. Trimming shortened V by 1 base and J by 6 bases, and 9 bases separated the two germline ends. Germline assignment: CDR1 SEHNR and CDR2 FQNEAQ (reference sequence). The CDR3 loop is CASSLGGAAEAFF. The CDR3 nucleotides are TGTGCCAGCAGCTTAGGTGGGGCGGCTGAAGCTTTCTTT.

In its sample, this clone was seen a few times. The chain links TRBV2 to TRBJ1-1; 8 bases fit TRBD1. Germline V gene lookup returns CDR1 SNHLY and CDR2 FYNNEI. The CDR3 contains 14 residues. Germline trimming cut 6 bases from V and 5 bases from J; bases unmatched to any gene: 8. The CDR3 DNA sequence: TGTGCCAGCAGAGAGGACAGGGTAGGGACTGAAGCTTTCTTT. Encoded protein: CASREDRVGTEAFF.

This chain uses TRBV7-9 with TRBJ2-3, with a weak D call TRBD1 (6 bases). Germline V CDR1 and CDR2: SEHNR, FQNEAQ (reference sequence). This CDR3 comprises 15 residues. Trimming pared 2 bases from V and 0 bases from J, leaving 9 bases between. The CDR3 reads CASSLTGQSTDTQYF. In DNA, the CDR3 is TGTGCCAGCAGCTTAACCGGACAGAGCACAGATACGCAGTATTTT.

The chain combines TRBV7-9 with TRBJ1-6; D gene ambiguous. This CDR3 comprises 12 residues. The V end was cut by 7 bases, the J end by 9 bases, with 10 bases between. Germline V gene data show CDR1 as SEHNR and CDR2 as FQNEAQ (reference sequence). CDR3 in DNA: TGTGCCAGCACCAGAGGGAGTTCACCCCTCCACTTT. Translated, it gives CASTRGSSPLHF. The full variable domain, in which reference TRBV7-9 and TRBJ1-6 provide the parts outside the CDR3, is DTGVSQNPRHKITKRGQNVTFRCDPISEHNRLYWYRQTLGQGPEFLTYFQNEAQLEKSRLLSDRFSAERPKGSFSTLEIQRTEQGDSAMYLCASTRGSSPLHFGNGTRLTVT.

This clone occurred a few times. The genes are TRBV15 and TRBJ2-5; 7 bases match TRBD1. Germline CDR1 and CDR2: LNHNV and YYDKDF (reference sequence). The CDR3 loop spans 16 amino acids. The junction had 9 bases not matched to a gene; V was cut back by 0 bases and J by 5 bases. In DNA form, the CDR3 reads TGTGCCACCAGCAGAGATCTTTCAAGAGGGGGCGAGACCCAGTACTTC. Amino acid sequence: CATSRDLSRGGETQYF.

This clone showed up just a few times. The J gene is TRBJ2-1, the V gene TRBV12-5; a possible D gene is TRBD2 (5 bases). Germline V CDR1 and CDR2: LGHNT, FRNRAP. This CDR3 comprises 15 residues. Trimming stripped 5 bases from V and 7 bases from J, with 18 bases between. DNA for the CDR3: TGTGCTAGTGGTCTCGGACTCACGTTTGGAAATGAGCAGTTCTTC. The encoded protein is CASGLGLTFGNEQFF.

This clone was found a few times. The chain couples TRBV5-1 to TRBJ2-7; TRBD2 matches at 7 bases. With 0 bases clipped from V and 2 bases from J, the junction kept 11 bases outside the gene matches. The CDR3 is 17 amino acids. Germline V CDR1 and CDR2: SGHRS, YFSETQ. CDR3 coding DNA: TGCGCCAGCAGCTTGGGGGGATCGCTAGCGGCAACCTACGAGCAGTACTTC. It is translated as CASSLGGSLAATYEQYF.

This clone was counted between two and nine times. This chain joins TRBV9 and TRBJ1-1, with 7 nucleotides matching TRBD1. In germline, CDR1 is SGDLS, CDR2 YYNGEE. V shed 3 bases and J 0 bases; nucleotides not matched to a gene: 8. There are 16 residues in the CDR3. The DNA for the CDR3 is TGTGCCAGCAGCGAGGGGGCGAGGGTTATGAACACTGAAGCTTTCTTT. It specifies CASSEGARVMNTEAFF.

This clone was observed a few times. The genes are TRBV4-3 and TRBJ2-7; 8 bases agree with TRBD2. Trimming at V came to 1 base and at J to 6 bases, leaving 14 bases not matched to a gene. The CDR3 extends over 17 amino acids. CDR1 LGHNA and CDR2 YSLEER come from the germline V gene. CDR3 nucleotide sequence: TGCGCCAGCAGCCAAGTAGGATCCGGGACTAGGTATCGCGAGCAGTACTTC. Protein: CASSQVGSGTRYREQYF.

This clone showed up just a few times. The CDR3 loop reads CASSPILSGGLQETQYF. DNA for the CDR3: TGTGCCAGCAGCCCGATACTTAGCGGGGGGTTACAAGAGACCCAGTACTTC. This rearrangement joins TRBV5-4 to TRBJ2-5, with TRBD2 matching over 10 bases. The CDR3 is 17 amino acids. Unmatched junction bases numbered 11, after V lost 4 bases and J lost 2 bases. In germline, CDR1 is SGHNT, CDR2 YYREEE (reference sequence). Complete variable domain (other parts from reference TRBV5-4 and TRBJ2-5): ETGVTQSPTHLIKTRGQQVTLRCSSQSGHNTVSWYQQALGQGPQFIFQYYREEENGRGNFPPRFSGLQFPNYSSELNVNALELDDSALYLCASSPILSGGLQETQYFGPGTRLLVL.

V and J are TRBV5-1 and TRBJ2-7; a weak D match, TRBD1 (5 bases). The V end was cut by 0 bases, the J end by 0 bases, with 10 bases between. The CDR3 spans 15 residues. Germline-derived CDR1 and CDR2 are SGHRS and YFSETQ. DNA of the CDR3: TGCGCCAGCAGCTTGGCAACGCAGGGCTCCTACGAGCAGTACTTC. It translates to CASSLATQGSYEQYF. Full variable domain (remainder filled in from reference TRBV5-1 and TRBJ2-7): KAGVTQTPRYLIKTRGQQVTLSCSPISGHRSVSWYQQTPGQGLQFLFEYFSETQRNKGNFPGRFSGRQFSNSRSEMNVSTLELGDSALYLCASSLATQGSYEQYFGPGTRLTVT.

This clone was seen a few times. The rearrangement links TRBV5-4 to TRBJ2-1, with TRBD2 matching 13 bases. The V gene end was trimmed by 4 bases and the J gene end by 2 bases; junction bases not matched to a gene: 3. Germline values: CDR1 SGHNT, CDR2 YYREEE (reference sequence). CDR3 length: 16 amino acids. CDR3 protein: CASSTGLAGTYNEQFF. CDR3 DNA: TGTGCCAGCAGCACGGGACTAGCGGGGACCTACAATGAGCAGTTCTTC.

This sequence joins TRBV5-6 and TRBJ1-2; 8 nucleotides agree with TRBD1. From germline, CDR1 is SGHDT and CDR2 YYEEEE. The CDR3 is 14 amino acids. Trimming cost V 4 bases and J 4 bases; bases outside gene matches: 6. The DNA for the CDR3 is TGTGCCAGCAGCCGACAGGGGTCTGGCTATGGCTACACCTTC. As protein: CASSRQGSGYGYTF.

This chain joins TRBV4-1 and TRBJ2-2; the D gene is possibly TRBD1 (6 bases). The CDR3 spans 16 residues. V gave up 1 base and J gave up 6 bases, with 15 bases separating them. Per germline, CDR1 MGHRA and CDR2 YSYEKL. The DNA of the CDR3 is TGCGCCAGCAGCCAAGGGGACACGCTTAGGTCCGGGGAGCTGTTTTTT. This translates into CASSQGDTLRSGELFF.

This clone was seen a few times. The DNA for the CDR3 is TGTGCCAGCAGTCACGGTGAACCGTATGAGCAGTTCTTC. Translating it yields CASSHGEPYEQFF. The chain employs TRBV11-2 and TRBJ2-1; D is uncertain. The CDR3 is made up of 13 amino acids. Germline V lookup: CDR1 SGHAT, CDR2 FQNNGV. V shed 6 bases and J shed 8 bases, with 14 bases lying between them.

The chain joins TRBV5-6 to TRBJ2-7, with 7 bases identical to TRBD1. This CDR3 has 13 residues. Germline trimming cut 5 bases from V and 4 bases from J; bases unmatched to any gene: 6. CDR1 and CDR2 from the germline V gene are SGHDT and YYEEEE. CDR3 loop: CASSFGTEYEQYF. For the CDR3, the DNA is TGTGCCAGCAGTTTTGGGACAGAGTACGAGCAGTACTTC.

V and J are TRBV10-3 and TRBJ2-7, with 7 bases aligning to TRBD2. Trimming cost V 3 bases and J 3 bases; bases outside gene matches: 8. The CDR3 extends over 15 amino acids. CDR1 is ENHRY and CDR2 is SYGVKD in the germline V gene. The DNA for the CDR3 is TGTGCCATCAGTGACAGTGGTAGCGGGCACTACGAGCAGTACTTC. Its translation is CAISDSGSGHYEQYF.

The CDR3 loop is CASSLASSRVGQYF. CDR3 bases: TGTGCCAGCAGTTTAGCATCCTCCAGGGTAGGGCAGTACTTC. The chain couples TRBV28 to TRBJ2-7; a weak D match, TRBD1 (5 bases). The CDR3 has 14 amino acids. Per germline, CDR1 MDHEN and CDR2 SYDVKM. V was pared by 2 bases and J by 9 bases, with 17 bases between.

This clone was seen a few times. The chain is built from TRBV18 and TRBJ2-2; D uncertain. This CDR3 comprises 13 residues. Trimming took off 1 base at V and 4 bases at J, with 4 bases between the two ends. In germline, CDR1 is KGHSH, CDR2 LQKENI. CDR3 DNA: TGTGCCAGCTCACCACGGAGCACCGGGGAGCTGTTTTTT. It codes for CASSPRSTGELFF. Full variable domain (missing parts from reference TRBV18 and TRBJ2-2): NAGVMQNPRHLVRRRGQEARLRCSPMKGHSHVYWYRQLPEEGLKFMVYLQKENIIDESGMPKERFSAEFPKEGPSILRIQQVVRGDSAAYFCASSPRSTGELFFGEGSRLTVL.

This clone was observed a few times. V is TRBV11-2 and J is TRBJ2-7; TRBD1 matches 7 bases. Germline CDR1 SGHAT, CDR2 FQNNGV. This CDR3 contains 14 residues. The ends lost 5 bases at V and 3 bases at J; junction bases unmatched: 7. The CDR3 nucleotides read TGTGCCAGCAGCCCGTCGGGACAGCTCTACGAGCAGTACTTC. This encodes CASSPSGQLYEQYF.

This clone was seen a few times. The gene calls are TRBV18 and TRBJ1-3, with no clear D. Between the trimmed V and J ends, which lost 2 bases and 0 bases, there was a span of 11 bases. Germline CDR1 KGHSH, CDR2 LQKENI. The CDR3 spans 16 residues. The CDR3 reads CASSPSHTSSGNTIYF. Written as DNA, the CDR3 is TGTGCCAGCTCACCATCGCACACCAGCTCTGGAAACACCATATATTTT.

The rearrangement joins TRBV5-1 to TRBJ2-2; the match to TRBD2 covers 14 bases. J lost 3 bases, V lost 5 bases, and 6 bases had no gene match. CDR1 and CDR2 (germline): SGHRS, YFSETQ. The CDR3 has 17 amino acids. CDR3 residues: CASRRTSGGLDTGELFF. The CDR3 coding sequence is TGCGCCAGCAGAAGGACTAGCGGGGGGCTAGACACCGGGGAGCTGTTTTTT.